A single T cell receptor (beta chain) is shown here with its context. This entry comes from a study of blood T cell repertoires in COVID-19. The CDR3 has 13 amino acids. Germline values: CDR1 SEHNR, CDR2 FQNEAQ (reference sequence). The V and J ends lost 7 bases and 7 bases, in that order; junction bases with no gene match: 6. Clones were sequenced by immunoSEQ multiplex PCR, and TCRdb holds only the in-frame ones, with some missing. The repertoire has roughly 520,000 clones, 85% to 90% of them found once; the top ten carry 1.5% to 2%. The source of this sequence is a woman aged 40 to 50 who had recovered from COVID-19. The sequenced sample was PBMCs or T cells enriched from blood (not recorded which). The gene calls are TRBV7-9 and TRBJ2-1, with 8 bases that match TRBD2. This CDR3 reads CASMPSGGNEQFF. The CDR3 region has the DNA TGTGCCAGCATGCCCTCGGGAGGGAATGAGCAGTTCTTC.